The 30 T cell receptor beta chains reported below all come from one sample, sequenced in a study of shared clonotypes between healthy human individuals (dated by TCRdb to about 2020). The library relied on the immunoSEQ multiplex PCR assay. What TCRdb holds here is the immuneACCESS table cut down to in-frame rearrangements. Part of the clones is not present; checked against another copy, under half of the missing clones reflect an unresolved V gene, and the others are unexplained. For this sample the table gives about 490,000 clones, of which 79% were detected only once. About 12% of the sample goes to the ten largest clones. The sample consisted of PBMCs. Every receptor here comes from a woman in her 40s in good health. Some clones in this sample may be carry-over from other donors' samples.

V usage is TRBV5-1 and J usage is TRBJ2-3, with TRBD2 as a possible D gene (6 bases). Trimming removed 2 bases at V and 2 bases at J, with 9 bases between. The CDR3 is 14 amino acids. Germline loops: CDR1 SGHRS, CDR2 YFSETQ. Here the CDR3 reads CASSFGLITDTQYF. CDR3 coding DNA: TGCGCCAGCAGCTTCGGACTAATCACAGATACGCAGTATTTT. Based on the CDR3 plus reference TRBV5-1 and TRBJ2-3, the full variable domain is KAGVTQTPRYLIKTRGQQVTLSCSPISGHRSVSWYQQTPGQGLQFLFEYFSETQRNKGNFPGRFSGRQFSNSRSEMNVSTLELGDSALYLCASSFGLITDTQYFGPGTRLTVL.

For this clone: Relative to the germline gene, one junction end is altered; a read error may explain this. J is TRBJ2-1 and V is TRBV7-7; D is perhaps TRBD1 or TRBD2 (6 bases each). CDR3 length: 15 amino acids. Looked up from germline, CDR1 is SSHAT and CDR2 is FNYEAQ (reference sequence). For the CDR3, the DNA is TGTGCTAGCAGCCCCTTAAGGGGGGCCTACAATGAGCAGTTCTTC. Amino acids: CASSPLRGAYNEQFF.

The V and J genes are TRBV15 and TRBJ2-5, with 7 bases aligning to TRBD2. The CDR3 sequence is 18 residues long. Germline CDR1 reads LNHNV; CDR2 reads YYDKDF (reference sequence). J gave up 5 bases and V 2 bases, and 17 bases lay outside the gene matches. CDR3 loop: CATSRFALSGREWETQYF. The CDR3 DNA sequence: TGTGCCACCAGCAGATTTGCCCTGTCGGGGCGGGAGTGGGAGACCCAGTACTTC.

This clone is a singleton in its sample. This same CDR3 is encoded by further DNA sequences in the sample. The chain has TRBV28 and TRBJ2-7; 14 positions match TRBD2. From germline, CDR1 is MDHEN and CDR2 SYDVKM. The ends lost 2 bases at V and 4 bases at J; junction bases unmatched: 1. This CDR3 has 15 residues. The CDR3, as DNA: TGTGCCAGCAGTTTAGGACTAGCGGGAGGTTACGAGCAGTACTTC. Protein: CASSLGLAGGYEQYF.

This clone has only one observation. The chain couples TRBV30 to TRBJ1-5; the D gene is possibly TRBD1 (5 bases). The CDR3 loop spans 15 amino acids. Trimming stripped 1 base from V and 4 bases from J, with 14 bases between. Germline CDR1 is GTSNPN and CDR2 is SVGIG (reference sequence). CDR3 residues: CAWSGSGSFNQPQHF. The CDR3 nucleotides read TGTGCCTGGAGTGGTTCAGGGTCCTTTAATCAGCCCCAGCATTTT.

This clone appeared once. The chain employs TRBV28 and TRBJ2-2; D is ambiguous. V lost 5 bases to trimming and J lost 1 base, with 8 bases between them. The CDR3 is 14 residues long. Germline V lookup: CDR1 MDHEN, CDR2 SYDVKM. CDR3 loop: CASSKGQNTGELFF. The CDR3, as DNA: TGTGCCAGCAGTAAGGGTCAGAACACCGGGGAGCTGTTTTTT.

V is TRBV9 and J is TRBJ1-3; 7 bases fit TRBD1. The length of the CDR3 is 14 residues. Germline V gene lookup returns CDR1 SGDLS and CDR2 YYNGEE. Trimming removed 3 bases from V and 5 bases from J; junction bases left unmatched: 5. DNA for the CDR3: TGTGCCAGCAGCGCACGGGACAGTAGAAACACCATATATTTT. It specifies CASSARDSRNTIYF.

The chain employs TRBV28 and TRBJ2-5; 9 bases are a match to TRBD1. CDR3 size: 14 residues. J was trimmed by 5 bases and V by 5 bases; bases with no gene match: 6. Per germline, CDR1 MDHEN and CDR2 SYDVKM. The CDR3 region is CASSNRGREETQYF. CDR3 in DNA: TGTGCCAGCAGTAACAGGGGGCGGGAGGAGACCCAGTACTTC.

The chain is built from TRBV7-3 and TRBJ2-7; D could derive from TRBD1 or TRBD2 (5 bases each). V dropped 2 bases and J dropped 4 bases, with 9 bases sitting between them. Germline assignment: CDR1 SGHTA and CDR2 FQGTGA. The CDR3 spans 13 residues. The CDR3 spells CASSLGTPYEQYF. The DNA for the CDR3 is TGTGCCAGCAGCTTAGGGACGCCTTACGAGCAGTACTTC.

The chain employs TRBV5-1 and TRBJ1-2, with D hard to call. V lost 5 bases and J lost 2, with 10 bases in between. This CDR3 spans 13 amino acids. CDR1 is SGHRS and CDR2 is YFSETQ in the germline V gene. CDR3 in amino acids: CASSFISNYGYTF. The DNA for the CDR3 is TGCGCCAGCAGTTTCATTTCCAACTATGGCTACACCTTC.

The chain carries TRBV5-4 and TRBJ2-1; TRBD2 is a possible D gene (7 bases). This CDR3 is built from 15 residues. V lost 6 bases and J lost 5, with 18 bases in between. Per germline, CDR1 SGHNT and CDR2 YYREEE (reference sequence). CDR3 amino acids: CASTEGGGINNEQFF. The CDR3 DNA sequence: TGTGCCAGCACCGAAGGGGGGGGCATTAACAATGAGCAGTTCTTC.

There are a few counts of this clone. This chain joins TRBV2 and TRBJ2-4, with 8 bases identical to TRBD1. The V segment lost 6 bases and the J segment 2 bases; nucleotides outside the gene matches: 6. Germline loops: CDR1 SNHLY, CDR2 FYNNEI. CDR3 size: 15 residues. CDR3 protein: CASRTQGASKNIQYF. The DNA of the CDR3 is TGTGCCAGCAGGACTCAGGGGGCATCCAAAAACATTCAGTACTTC.

Points on this clone: A far bigger clonotype differs at one base, so this is likely a read error. This sample also contains other DNA sequences that code for the same CDR3. This chain links TRBV6-1 with TRBJ1-5; no reliable D call. Per germline, CDR1 MNHNS and CDR2 SASEGT. The CDR3 covers 13 residues. For the CDR3, the DNA is TGCGCCAGCAGTTTAGAGGGATCTCAGCCCCAGCATTTT. Translated: CASSLEGSQPQHF.

The chain links TRBV7-2 to TRBJ2-2, with 9 bases that match TRBD2. This CDR3 is 15 amino acids long. Germline loops: CDR1 SGHTA, CDR2 FQGNSA. J lost 3 bases, V lost 5 bases, and 4 bases had no gene match. CDR3 nucleotides: TGTGCCAGCAGCATTAGCGGGAGACACACCGGGGAGCTGTTTTTT. Translated, it gives CASSISGRHTGELFF.

In regard to this clone: A read error is the likely source, as a far larger clone sits one nucleotide away. CDR3 residues: CASSHRTSWRNADTQYF. The CDR3 nucleotides are TGTGCCAGCAGCCATCGGACTAGCTGGAGGAACGCAGATACGCAGTATTTT. This rearrangement joins TRBV7-2 to TRBJ2-3; 8 bases align to TRBD2. V was pared by 5 bases and J by 4 bases, with 14 bases of the junction left unmatched. The CDR3 loop spans 17 amino acids. Germline lookup yields CDR1 SGHTA and CDR2 FQGNSA.

This clone was picked up one time. The chain links TRBV30 to TRBJ2-3, with 8 bases that match TRBD2. The CDR3 totals 15 residues. Unmatched junction bases numbered 2, after V lost 0 bases and J lost 0 bases. Per the germline V gene, CDR1 is GTSNPN and CDR2 is SVGIG (reference sequence). The CDR3, as DNA: TGTGCCTGGAGTGTACTAGCGGATAGCACAGATACGCAGTATTTT. Its protein is CAWSVLADSTDTQYF.

V usage is TRBV9 and J usage is TRBJ2-1, with D possibly TRBD1 on 6 matching bases. The CDR3 runs 13 residues. Germline V gene lookup returns CDR1 SGDLS and CDR2 YYNGEE. V was shortened by 6 bases and J by 5 bases, with 12 bases between the two germline ends. CDR3 sequence: CASTRDNNNEQFF. The CDR3 region has the DNA TGTGCCAGCACCCGGGACAATAACAATGAGCAGTTCTTC.

The chain has TRBV18 and TRBJ2-7; D may be TRBD1 (6 bases). The V and J ends lost 4 bases and 2 bases respectively, with 15 bases between them. Germline-derived CDR1 and CDR2 are KGHSH and LQKENI. The CDR3 is made up of 15 amino acids. The CDR3 here is CASSQDRIPTYEQYF. In DNA form, the CDR3 reads TGTGCCAGCTCACAAGACAGGATCCCGACCTACGAGCAGTACTTC.

The count of this clone is one. This chain joins TRBV5-6 and TRBJ1-4; the D is unclear. The ends were cut back, 1 base at V and 5 bases at J, with 12 bases in the middle. Germline CDR1 reads SGHDT; CDR2 reads YYEEEE. CDR3 length: 15 residues. The CDR3 loop reads CASSLYSLANEKLFF. As DNA, the CDR3 is TGTGCCAGCAGCTTGTATAGTTTAGCGAATGAAAAACTGTTTTTT.

This clone has just a few counts. Different DNA sequences within this sample yield the same CDR3. The chain recombines TRBV5-4 with TRBJ2-3; D ambiguous. This CDR3 comprises 11 residues. Germline-derived CDR1 and CDR2 are SGHNT and YYREEE (reference sequence). The V and J ends lost 1 base and 5 bases respectively, with 2 bases between them. The CDR3, as DNA: TGTGCCAGCAGCTTGTTAGATACGCAGTATTTT. Protein sequence: CASSLLDTQYF.

The genes are TRBV7-9 and TRBJ2-7; 13 bases map to TRBD2. The CDR3 sequence is 17 residues long. Trimming removed 4 bases from V and 2 bases from J; junction bases left unmatched: 8. Germline values: CDR1 SEHNR, CDR2 FQNEAQ (reference sequence). The CDR3 here is CASSSGLAGVGAYEQYF. DNA for the CDR3: TGTGCCAGCAGCTCAGGACTAGCGGGAGTGGGGGCCTACGAGCAGTACTTC.

The CDR3 sequence: CASSSPRQGNYGYTF. CDR3 nucleotide sequence: TGTGCCAGCAGCTCCCCCCGACAGGGCAACTATGGCTACACCTTC. The gene calls are TRBV7-2 and TRBJ1-2; TRBD1 aligns across 7 bases. CDR3 size: 15 residues. V was pared by 4 bases and J by 2 bases, with 7 bases of the junction left unmatched. Germline V gives CDR1 SGHTA, CDR2 FQGNSA.

This chain connects TRBV18 to TRBJ2-5, with 11 bases lining up with TRBD2. Per germline, CDR1 KGHSH and CDR2 LQKENI. This CDR3 region has 15 residues. J lost 3 bases, V lost 4 bases, and 4 bases had no gene match. The CDR3 bases are TGTGCCAGCTCACAGACTAGCGGGATAGAAGAGACCCAGTACTTC. This codes for CASSQTSGIEETQYF.

The CDR3 DNA follows: TGTGCCAGCAGCACCCTGGGACAGCCTCAAGAGACCCAGTACTTC. It encodes CASSTLGQPQETQYF. This chain uses TRBV7-9 with TRBJ2-5, with 7 bases aligning to TRBD1. J lost 2 bases, V lost 5 bases, and 8 bases had no gene match. Germline-derived CDR1 and CDR2 are SEHNR and FQNEAQ (reference sequence). The CDR3 is 15 residues long.

The V gene is TRBV9, the J gene TRBJ2-7; 8 nucleotides agree with TRBD2. This CDR3 is built from 15 residues. CDR1 and CDR2 from the germline V gene are SGDLS and YYNGEE. Trimming took 0 bases from V and 0 from J; bases not matched to a gene: 2. The CDR3 nucleotides read TGTGCCAGCAGCGTAGAGAGCGGGGGCTCCTACGAGCAGTACTTC. Amino acid sequence: CASSVESGGSYEQYF. Looking up the rest from reference TRBV9 and TRBJ2-7 gives the full variable domain: DSGVTQTPKHLITATGQRVTLRCSPRSGDLSVYWYQQSLDQGLQFLIQYYNGEERAKGNILERFSAQQFPDLHSELNLSSLELGDSALYFCASSVESGGSYEQYFGPGTRLTVT.

The chain is built from TRBV30 and TRBJ1-2, with D unresolved. This CDR3 is built from 14 residues. The germline V gene has CDR1 GTSNPN and CDR2 SVGIG (reference sequence). V shed 3 bases and J shed 2 bases, with 13 bases lying between them. The CDR3 region is CAWRLGYPNYGYTF. The CDR3 bases are TGTGCCTGGAGGTTGGGGTACCCCAACTATGGCTACACCTTC.

The chain joins TRBV13 to TRBJ1-4, with 9 bases aligning to TRBD1. The CDR3 is 17 amino acids. Per the germline V gene, CDR1 is PRHDT and CDR2 is FYEKMQ (reference sequence). Trimming took 4 bases from V and 8 from J; bases not matched to a gene: 14. As DNA, the CDR3 is TGTGCCAGCAGCTCCGGACAGGGGCCTCCCGGTGGGGAAAAACTGTTTTTT. The encoded protein is CASSSGQGPPGGEKLFF.

The gene calls are TRBV6-6 and TRBJ2-7; TRBD2 is a possible D gene (6 bases). Germline CDR1 and CDR2: MNHNY and SVGAGI (reference sequence). Trimming stripped 6 bases from V and 2 bases from J, with 14 bases between. The length of the CDR3 is 14 residues. CDR3 sequence reads: CASRRHGGTYEQYF. The CDR3 DNA reads TGTGCCAGCAGACGACACGGAGGGACCTACGAGCAGTACTTC.

The genes are TRBV11-2 and TRBJ2-2, with D hard to call. CDR1 and CDR2 from the germline V gene are SGHAT and FQNNGV. The CDR3 is 14 amino acids. Between the trimmed V and J ends, which lost 7 bases and 0 bases, there was a span of 9 bases. The CDR3 loop reads CASTGKTNTGELFF. In DNA form, the CDR3 reads TGTGCCAGCACTGGGAAGACGAACACCGGGGAGCTGTTTTTT. Full variable domain (outside the CDR3, taken from reference TRBV11-2 and TRBJ2-2): EAGVAQSPRYKIIEKRQSVAFWCNPISGHATLYWYQQILGQGPKLLIQFQNNGVVDDSQLPKDRFSAERLKGVDSTLKIQPAKLEDSAVYLCASTGKTNTGELFFGEGSRLTVL.

There are a few counts of this clone. The CDR3 region is CASSPGQRETQYF. The CDR3 nucleotides read TGTGCCAGCTCACCGGGACAAAGAGAGACCCAGTACTTC. The rearrangement links TRBV18 to TRBJ2-5; D is perhaps TRBD1 (6 bases). Per germline, CDR1 KGHSH and CDR2 LQKENI. The CDR3 covers 13 residues. V gave up 3 bases and J gave up 4 bases, with 9 bases separating them.